The 4 T cell receptor beta chains below were found in one sample sequenced in a study of cytomegalovirus exposure and HLA in healthy donors (TCRdb year 2017). The library came from the immunoSEQ multiplex PCR assay. For the multiplex PCR, a mixture combining 60 forward primers for TCR Vbeta segments and 13 reverse primers for TCR Jbeta segments was used. Here the immuneACCESS table is served through TCRdb, limited to in-frame sequences with V and J called. Missing clones are a known gap in these copies; in checked studies unresolved V genes cover under half, and the rest lacks a known reason. Recorded for this sample are about 130,000 clones; around four fifths of them occurred a single time. The top ten constitute about 20% of the sample. The sequencing sample was made of PBMCs. The source is a man between 18 and 29 years old in good health and CMV-seropositive.

The chain couples TRBV9 to TRBJ2-2; D possibly corresponds to TRBD2 (6 bases). The CDR3 sequence is 16 residues long. The germline V and J ends were trimmed by 2 bases and 1 base, with 12 bases remaining between them. The germline CDR1 and CDR2 sequences are SGDLS and YYNGEE. CDR3 loop: CASSVGGGLNTGELFF. In DNA form, the CDR3 reads TGTGCCAGCAGCGTGGGCGGAGGGTTGAACACCGGGGAGCTGTTTTTT.

This chain uses TRBV10-1 with TRBJ1-1; no firm D call. V lost 0 bases and J lost 1, with 9 bases in between. Germline-derived CDR1 and CDR2 are WNHNN and SYGVQD (reference sequence). The CDR3 runs to 15 residues. Here the CDR3 DNA reads TGCGCCAGCAGTGAGTCGGCGGGCGCGAACACTGAAGCTTTCTTT. It translates to CASSESAGANTEAFF.

The rearrangement uses TRBV5-6 and TRBJ2-1, with 9 positions matching TRBD1. Germline CDR1 and CDR2: SGHDT and YYEEEE. This CDR3 region has 15 residues. V lost 0 bases, J lost 7 bases, and 5 bases stayed unmatched. This chain's CDR3 is CASSLVGQGRNEQFF. The CDR3 coding sequence is TGTGCCAGCAGCTTGGTAGGACAGGGGAGGAATGAGCAGTTCTTC.

The chain has TRBV11-2 and TRBJ2-5, with 12 bases fitting TRBD2. The CDR3 contains 15 residues. Germline V gives CDR1 SGHAT, CDR2 FQNNGV. The V and J ends lost 4 bases and 3 bases, in that order; junction bases with no gene match: 3. Written as DNA, the CDR3 is TGTGCCAGCAGCTCCCTAGCGGGGGGGAAAGAGACCCAGTACTTC. As protein: CASSSLAGGKETQYF. Looking up the rest from reference TRBV11-2 and TRBJ2-5 gives the full variable domain: EAGVAQSPRYKIIEKRQSVAFWCNPISGHATLYWYQQILGQGPKLLIQFQNNGVVDDSQLPKDRFSAERLKGVDSTLKIQPAKLEDSAVYLCASSSLAGGKETQYFGPGTRLLVL.